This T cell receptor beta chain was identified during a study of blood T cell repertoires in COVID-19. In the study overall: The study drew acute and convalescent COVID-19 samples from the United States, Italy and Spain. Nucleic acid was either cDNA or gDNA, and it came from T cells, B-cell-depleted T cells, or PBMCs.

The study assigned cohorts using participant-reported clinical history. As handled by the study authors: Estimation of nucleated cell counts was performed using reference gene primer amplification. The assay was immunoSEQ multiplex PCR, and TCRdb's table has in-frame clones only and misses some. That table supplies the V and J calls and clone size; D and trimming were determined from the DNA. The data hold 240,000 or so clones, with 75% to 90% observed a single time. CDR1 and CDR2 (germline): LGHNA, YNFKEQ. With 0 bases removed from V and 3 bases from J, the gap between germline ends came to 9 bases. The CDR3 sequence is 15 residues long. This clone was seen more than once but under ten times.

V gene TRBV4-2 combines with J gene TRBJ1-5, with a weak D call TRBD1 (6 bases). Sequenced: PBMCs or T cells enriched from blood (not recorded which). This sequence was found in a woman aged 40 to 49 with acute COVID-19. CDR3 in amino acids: CASSQDGGANQPQHF. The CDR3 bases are TGTGCCAGCAGCCAAGATGGGGGGGCCAATCAGCCCCAGCATTTT.